The 27 T cell receptor beta chains in this list originate from one sample, sequenced in a study of cytomegalovirus exposure and HLA in healthy donors. Researchers ran the PCR with 60 Vbeta and 13 Jbeta primers. Libraries were prepared by immunoSEQ multiplex PCR; TCRdb keeps only in-frame clonotypes and omits some of them. The data hold some 180,000 clones, with around 73% observed a single time. The sample consisted of PBMCs. Every receptor here comes from a woman in her twenties or thirties in good health and CMV-seronegative.

The chain couples TRBV5-1 to TRBJ2-7; D might be TRBD2 (6 bases). The V end was cut by 4 bases, the J end by 5 bases, with 16 bases between. The CDR3 sequence is 14 residues long. Germline V gives CDR1 SGHRS, CDR2 YFSETQ. The CDR3 coding sequence is TGCGCCAGCAGCGAAGGCGGACTAAACGACGAGCAGTACTTC. As protein: CASSEGGLNDEQYF.

The chain joins TRBV6-5 to TRBJ2-1; a possible D gene is TRBD2 (6 bases). V lost 4 bases and J lost 7, with 11 bases in between. Germline-derived CDR1 and CDR2 are MNHEY and SVGAGI. The CDR3 spans 13 residues. DNA for the CDR3: TGTGCCAGCAGTTGGGGGGTCGGGAATGAGCAGTTCTTC. Translated, it gives CASSWGVGNEQFF.

This sequence joins TRBV4-1 and TRBJ1-2; 10 bases fit TRBD1. The germline gives CDR1 MGHRA, CDR2 YSYEKL. The CDR3 spans 16 residues. Unmatched junction bases numbered 9, after V lost 4 bases and J lost 4 bases. The CDR3 nucleotides read TGCGCCAGCAGCCTCCCCGTGGGACAGGGGACCTATGGCTACACCTTC. Protein sequence: CASSLPVGQGTYGYTF.

CDR3 sequence reads: CASSPGILAGENTDTQYF. CDR3 coding DNA: TGTGCCAGCAGTCCAGGGATCTTAGCGGGGGAAAACACAGATACGCAGTATTTT. The chain is built from TRBV7-2 and TRBJ2-3, with 9 bases that match TRBD2. The CDR3 length is 18 residues. Germline V gives CDR1 SGHTA, CDR2 FQGNSA. V shed 6 bases and J 2 bases; nucleotides not matched to a gene: 15.

A single count supports this clone. The rearrangement uses TRBV5-4 and TRBJ1-1, with D maybe TRBD1 (5 bases). The CDR3 is 14 amino acids. The V gene's germline CDR1 is SGHNT and CDR2 YYREEE (reference sequence). Trimming took 2 bases from V and 1 from J, leaving 9 bases between them. CDR3 nucleotides: TGTGCCAGCAGCTTAGACAGTCAGAACACTGAAGCTTTCTTT. Its translation is CASSLDSQNTEAFF.

The chain couples TRBV30 to TRBJ1-4; D possibly corresponds to TRBD1 (6 bases). CDR3 length: 15 amino acids. Trimming cost V 0 bases and J 5 bases, with 13 bases left between them. The germline gives CDR1 GTSNPN, CDR2 SVGIG (reference sequence). This chain's CDR3 is CAWSVGGGENEKLFF. CDR3 bases: TGTGCCTGGAGTGTAGGCGGGGGCGAAAATGAAAAACTGTTTTTT.

The chain joins TRBV19 to TRBJ2-3; 8 bases fit TRBD2. J gave up 6 bases and V 0 bases, and 5 bases lay outside the gene matches. Per the germline V gene, CDR1 is LNHDA and CDR2 is SQIVND (reference sequence). The CDR3 spans 15 residues. In DNA form, the CDR3 reads TGTGCCAGTAGTATAGATCGGGAGGGTCCCGATACGCAGTATTTT. It is translated as CASSIDREGPDTQYF.

This chain uses TRBV27 with TRBJ2-7; 8 nucleotides align to TRBD1. From germline, CDR1 is MNHEY and CDR2 SMNVEV (reference sequence). The V gene end was trimmed by 3 bases and the J gene end by 1 base; junction bases not matched to a gene: 5. CDR3 length: 15 amino acids. The chain's CDR3 is CASSFGTGGSYEQYF. The CDR3 DNA follows: TGTGCCAGCAGTTTCGGGACAGGAGGTTCCTACGAGCAGTACTTC.

The rearrangement uses TRBV2 and TRBJ2-1; 9 bases map to TRBD2. Germline-derived CDR1 and CDR2 are SNHLY and FYNNEI. The CDR3 is 16 amino acids. V lost 5 bases, J lost 7 bases, and 12 bases stayed unmatched. In DNA form, the CDR3 reads TGTGCCAGCAGTCTGACGGGGCGGGGGGGCGGGAATGAGCAGTTCTTC. This encodes CASSLTGRGGGNEQFF.

This chain uses TRBV4-2 with TRBJ1-4, with D perhaps matching TRBD1 (5 bases). The germline gives CDR1 LGHNA, CDR2 YNFKEQ. The CDR3 contains 15 residues. Trimming took 3 bases from V and 0 from J, leaving 8 bases between them. CDR3 sequence reads: CASSHGGATNEKLFF. CDR3 sequence (DNA): TGTGCCAGCAGCCACGGAGGGGCAACTAATGAAAAACTGTTTTTT.

The chain combines TRBV25-1 with TRBJ1-4, with D possibly being TRBD1 (5 bases). The CDR3 has 14 amino acids. Germline CDR1 and CDR2: MGHDK and SYGVNS. The ends were cut back, 6 bases at V and 6 bases at J, with 14 bases in the middle. The CDR3 region is CASSIRGWDEKLFF. CDR3 sequence (DNA): TGTGCCAGCAGCATTAGGGGATGGGATGAAAAACTGTTTTTT.

This chain links TRBV29-1 with TRBJ2-5; no reliable D call. The germline CDR1 and CDR2 sequences are SQVTM and ANQGSEA. The V end lost 0 bases, the J end lost 4 bases, and 6 bases lay between the germline ends. This CDR3 has 12 amino acids. DNA for the CDR3: TGCAGCGTTGAAGAGAGGCCAGAGACCCAGTACTTC. Its translation is CSVEERPETQYF.

V gene TRBV5-1 combines with J gene TRBJ1-2; D is uncertain. The ends were cut back, 0 bases at V and 6 bases at J, with 15 bases in the middle. The CDR3 totals 15 residues. In germline, CDR1 is SGHRS, CDR2 YFSETQ. The CDR3 loop reads CASSLVGPPGDGYTF. For the CDR3, the DNA is TGCGCCAGCAGCTTGGTGGGCCCGCCAGGCGATGGCTACACCTTC.

The rearrangement joins TRBV27 to TRBJ2-1, with unresolved D. Germline V gives CDR1 MNHEY, CDR2 SMNVEV (reference sequence). Deletions cut 0 bases from V and 6 bases from J, with 6 bases between. The CDR3 is made up of 13 amino acids. This CDR3 is CASSLSRVNEQFF. CDR3 sequence (DNA): TGTGCCAGCAGTTTATCACGGGTCAATGAGCAGTTCTTC.

The CDR3 here is CASSESGSTNYGYTF. Here the CDR3 DNA reads TGTGCCAGCAGTGAAAGCGGCAGCACTAACTATGGCTACACCTTC. The rearrangement joins TRBV2 to TRBJ1-2; D gene uncertain. Germline values: CDR1 SNHLY, CDR2 FYNNEI. V was clipped by 2 bases and J by 0 bases, with 10 bases between them. The CDR3 has 15 residues.

The chain employs TRBV4-1 and TRBJ2-5, with TRBD1 matching 7 bases. The DNA end favors TRBJ2-7, so the J call may be wrong. The CDR3 loop spans 14 amino acids. Germline loops: CDR1 MGHRA, CDR2 YSYEKL. The CDR3 sequence is CASSRTGGRYEQYF. The CDR3, as DNA: TGCGCCAGCAGCCGGACAGGAGGAAGGTACGAGCAGTACTTC.

This chain links TRBV9 with TRBJ2-1; TRBD2 aligns across 7 bases. Per germline, CDR1 SGDLS and CDR2 YYNGEE. V lost 1 base to trimming and J lost 0 bases; unmatched junction nucleotides: 7. The CDR3 contains 17 residues. The CDR3 coding sequence is TGTGCCAGCAGCGTATCCCTAGCGGTTAACTCCTACAATGAGCAGTTCTTC. The encoded protein is CASSVSLAVNSYNEQFF.

V gene TRBV5-4 combines with J gene TRBJ2-1; the match to TRBD2 covers 7 bases. V was clipped by 2 bases and J by 9 bases; unmatched bases: 11. The CDR3 length is 15 residues. Germline CDR1 is SGHNT and CDR2 is YYREEE (reference sequence). CDR3: CASSLSLGGSGEQFF. CDR3 coding DNA: TGTGCCAGCAGCTTAAGTCTCGGGGGGAGCGGTGAGCAGTTCTTC.

The V gene is TRBV6-6, the J gene TRBJ1-2, with D unresolved. The CDR3 is 11 amino acids. V lost 8 bases and J 4 bases, leaving 8 bases between the germline ends. Per the germline V gene, CDR1 is MNHNY and CDR2 is SVGAGI (reference sequence). This CDR3 reads CASGETYGYTF. The CDR3 nucleotides are TGTGCCAGCGGGGAGACCTATGGCTACACCTTC.

This clone turned up a few times. V gene TRBV7-9 combines with J gene TRBJ1-1; D is unresolved. V lost 5 bases and J 0 bases, leaving 7 bases between the germline ends. Germline V gene lookup returns CDR1 SEHNR and CDR2 FQNEAQ (reference sequence). The CDR3 loop spans 13 amino acids. The CDR3 DNA sequence: TGTGCCAGCAGCCAAACAGTGAACACTGAAGCTTTCTTT. Translation gives CASSQTVNTEAFF.

The rearrangement joins TRBV29-1 to TRBJ2-2; weak D call: TRBD1 (8 bases). CDR1 SQVTM and CDR2 ANQGSEA come from the germline V gene. V lost 0 bases, J lost 6 bases, and 17 bases lay in between. The CDR3 is 16 amino acids. The chain's CDR3 is CSVEEGGTGRAGELFF. Written as DNA, the CDR3 is TGCAGCGTTGAAGAGGGGGGGACAGGAAGAGCCGGGGAGCTGTTTTTT.

In its sample, this clone was seen once. The chain carries TRBV29-1 and TRBJ2-5; D is perhaps TRBD2 (5 bases). CDR3 length: 11 amino acids. Germline assignment: CDR1 SQVTM and CDR2 ANQGSEA. Deletions cut 7 bases from V and 5 bases from J, with 11 bases between. CDR3 DNA: TGCAGCGCCTCTCGAGGGGAGACCCAGTACTTC. This gives the protein CSASRGETQYF.

The chain uses TRBV7-9 and TRBJ1-5, with no clear D. Trimming removed 5 bases at V and 5 bases at J, with 7 bases between. Germline V gives CDR1 SEHNR, CDR2 FQNEAQ (reference sequence). The CDR3 extends over 12 amino acids. The CDR3 sequence: CASSRSDQPQHF. CDR3 sequence (DNA): TGTGCCAGCAGCCGCAGTGATCAGCCCCAGCATTTT.

The chain employs TRBV5-1 and TRBJ1-1, with D unclear. CDR1 is SGHRS, CDR2 YFSETQ, per germline. V lost 3 bases, J lost 6 bases, and 15 bases lay in between. The CDR3 is 14 amino acids. CDR3 in amino acids: CASSYLSGLSEAFF. The DNA of the CDR3 is TGCGCCAGCAGCTACCTGTCGGGGTTATCTGAAGCTTTCTTT.

The chain has TRBV29-1 and TRBJ2-5, with 8 nucleotides matching TRBD2. Germline V gene sequence: CDR1 SQVTM, CDR2 ANQGSEA. Unmatched junction bases numbered 11, after V lost 7 bases and J lost 4 bases. The CDR3 is made up of 14 amino acids. The CDR3 loop reads CSAAPLAGGETQYF. CDR3 sequence (DNA): TGCAGCGCCGCCCCTCTAGCGGGCGGAGAGACCCAGTACTTC.

The J gene is TRBJ2-5, the V gene TRBV6-5; D gene uncertain. The J call may be wrong; the DNA end is better matched by TRBJ2-7. This CDR3 has 14 amino acids. Germline-derived CDR1 and CDR2 are MNHEY and SVGAGI. The CDR3 DNA is TGTGCCAGCAGTAAAATGAACCCCCACTACGAGCAGTACTTC. Translated, it gives CASSKMNPHYEQYF.

The J gene is TRBJ2-3, the V gene TRBV4-2, with a tentative D call TRBD1 (5 bases). The germline V gene has CDR1 LGHNA and CDR2 YNFKEQ. The CDR3 is 15 amino acids. Between the trimmed V and J ends, which lost 0 bases and 4 bases, there was a span of 11 bases. The CDR3 coding sequence is TGTGCCAGCAGCCAAGATTGGGGCCAGCCAGATACGCAGTATTTT. Translation: CASSQDWGQPDTQYF.